What follows describes a single TCR beta chain. This record comes from a study of blood T cell repertoires in COVID-19. Authors' data handling: Reference gene primer amplification in the assay estimated nucleated cell counts. Sequencing used immunoSEQ multiplex PCR; TCRdb keeps in-frame clones, though not all of them. The DNA gave D and trimming, while V, J and clone size come from that table. The sample has around 470,000 clones, roughly 87% seen once. Material for sequencing was peripheral blood. The source is a man between 18 and 29 years old with COVID-19, enrolled during active disease.

The CDR3 nucleotides are TGCAGCGTTGCTCTGACAGGGTGGTTACAAGAGACCCAGTACTTC. Its protein is CSVALTGWLQETQYF. The chain recombines TRBV29-1 with TRBJ2-5; the match to TRBD1 covers 7 bases. CDR3 length: 15 residues. Trimming took 4 bases from V and 2 from J; bases not matched to a gene: 10. Germline CDR1 SQVTM, CDR2 ANQGSEA. Complete variable domain (other parts from reference TRBV29-1 and TRBJ2-5): SAVISQKPSRDICQRGTSLTIQCQVDSQVTMMFWYRQQPGQSLTLIATANQGSEATYESGFVIDKFPISRPNLTFSTLTVSNMSPEDSSIYLCSVALTGWLQETQYFGPGTRLLVL.